The present T cell receptor (beta chain) was sequenced within a study of shared clonotypes between healthy human individuals. This CDR3 has 15 amino acids. Germline V gene sequence: CDR1 MDHEN, CDR2 SYDVKM. The V segment lost 6 bases and the J segment 3 bases; nucleotides outside the gene matches: 8. General study findings and limits: Naive subsets tended to show greater estimated richness than memory subsets.

At the deep level, the assay was run. Sequencing used immunoSEQ multiplex PCR; TCRdb keeps in-frame clones, though not all of them. The table has fewer than 2.5 million clones, 90% to 95% seen once; the top ten hold 0.36%. As concerns this clone: What it recognizes is unknown.

The rearrangement joins TRBV28 to TRBJ2-1; 7 bases fit TRBD2. What was sequenced was naive CD4+ T cells from PBMCs. Subset described: CD45RA+ positively selected. This TCR derives from a man between 18 and 35 years old in good health. Some clones in this sample may be carry-over from other donors' samples. The DNA of the CDR3 is TGTGCCAGCAGGTCCACTAGCGCCAACTACAATGAGCAGTTCTTC. Amino acids: CASRSTSANYNEQFF.